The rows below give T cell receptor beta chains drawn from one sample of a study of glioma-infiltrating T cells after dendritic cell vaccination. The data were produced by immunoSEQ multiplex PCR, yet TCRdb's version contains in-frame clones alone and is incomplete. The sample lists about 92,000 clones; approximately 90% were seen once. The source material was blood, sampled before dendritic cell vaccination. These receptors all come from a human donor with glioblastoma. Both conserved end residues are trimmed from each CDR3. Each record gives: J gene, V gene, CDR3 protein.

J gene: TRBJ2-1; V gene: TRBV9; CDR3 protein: ASSVLRSAWFWVHNEQF
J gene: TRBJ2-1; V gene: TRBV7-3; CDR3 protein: ASSLKPGGQGWQF
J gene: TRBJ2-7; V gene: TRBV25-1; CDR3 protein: ASTEDKPYEQY
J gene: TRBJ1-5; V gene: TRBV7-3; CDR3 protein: ASSRDSGTGPQH
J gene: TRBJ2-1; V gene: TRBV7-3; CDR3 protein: ASSPAESSYNEQF
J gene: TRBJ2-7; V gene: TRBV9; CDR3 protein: ASSVLLADEQY
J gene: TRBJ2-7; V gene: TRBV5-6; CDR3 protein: ASSTGDNYEQY
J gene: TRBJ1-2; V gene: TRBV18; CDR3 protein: ASSPGGRDYT
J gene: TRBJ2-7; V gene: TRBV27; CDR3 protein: ASSLVWGPHEQY
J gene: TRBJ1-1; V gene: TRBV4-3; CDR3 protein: ASSQEEKTENEAF
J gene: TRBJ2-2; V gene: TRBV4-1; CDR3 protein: ASSQINLVEVGELF
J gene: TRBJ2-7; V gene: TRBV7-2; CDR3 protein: ASSPGSYEQY
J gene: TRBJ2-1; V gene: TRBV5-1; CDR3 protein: ASSLQGAINEQF
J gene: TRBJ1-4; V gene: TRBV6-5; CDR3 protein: ASSSTATNEKLF
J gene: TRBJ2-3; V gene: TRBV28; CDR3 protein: ASSLPGAEDTQY
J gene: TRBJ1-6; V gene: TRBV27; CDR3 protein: ASSLQGNNSPLH
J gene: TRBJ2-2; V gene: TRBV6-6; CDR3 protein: ASSQTSRTGELF
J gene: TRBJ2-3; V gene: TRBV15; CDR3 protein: ATSRQTTSGGGYRTDTQY
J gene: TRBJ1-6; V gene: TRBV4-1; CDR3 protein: ASSQTGQGNSPLH
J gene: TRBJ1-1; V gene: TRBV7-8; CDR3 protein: ASSLAGRGQGKGEAF
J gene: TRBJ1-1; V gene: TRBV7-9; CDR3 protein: ASSFQGETEAF
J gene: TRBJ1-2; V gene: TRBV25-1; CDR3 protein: ASSEQGYGYT
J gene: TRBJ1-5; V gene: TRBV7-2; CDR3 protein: ASSSGQGVNQPQH
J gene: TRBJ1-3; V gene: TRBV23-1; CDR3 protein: ASSHRRQKAGNTIY
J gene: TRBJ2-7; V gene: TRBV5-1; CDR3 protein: ASSLGQGLRYEQY